The 32 T cell receptor beta chains given below trace back to one sample, sequenced in a study of blood T cell repertoires in COVID-19. Assay used: immunoSEQ multiplex PCR; TCRdb lists only in-frame clones, some missing. Of 90,000 or so clones in the sample, roughly nine tenths are singletons; the top ten hold about 1.8%. Specimen: peripheral blood. The source is a human donor with active COVID-19. The donor label of this sample is uncertain.

The V call is TRBV7-3, the J call TRBJ2-2; no reliable D call. Per the germline V gene, CDR1 is SGHTA and CDR2 is FQGTGA. V lost 3 bases to trimming and J lost 3 bases, with 8 bases between them. The CDR3 totals 14 residues. CDR3 sequence (DNA): TGTGCCAGCAGCTTTGGAGAGGACACCGGGGAGCTGTTTTTT. The encoded protein is CASSFGEDTGELFF.

This chain connects TRBV6-5 to TRBJ2-7; TRBD2 might be the D (5 bases). This CDR3 is built from 16 residues. V was clipped by 0 bases and J by 1 base, with 13 bases between them. Germline assignment: CDR1 MNHEY and CDR2 SVGAGI. The CDR3 DNA reads TGTGCCAGCAGTTACTCCCAGCGGCGACTATCCTACGAGCAGTACTTC. Protein: CASSYSQRRLSYEQYF.

This chain uses TRBV11-2 with TRBJ2-2, with a tentative D call TRBD1 (6 bases). V was pared by 0 bases and J by 2 bases, with 16 bases between. This CDR3 is built from 18 residues. Per germline, CDR1 SGHAT and CDR2 FQNNGV. CDR3 amino acids: CASSLDSWGHTNTGELFF. For the CDR3, the DNA is TGTGCCAGCAGCTTAGATAGTTGGGGGCATACTAACACCGGGGAGCTGTTTTTT. Together with reference TRBV11-2 and TRBJ2-2, the CDR3 gives the full variable domain: EAGVAQSPRYKIIEKRQSVAFWCNPISGHATLYWYQQILGQGPKLLIQFQNNGVVDDSQLPKDRFSAERLKGVDSTLKIQPAKLEDSAVYLCASSLDSWGHTNTGELFFGEGSRLTVL.

This chain joins TRBV5-1 and TRBJ2-3, with TRBD2 matching over 14 bases. The CDR3 has 15 amino acids. V gave up 3 bases and J gave up 6 bases; unmatched junction bases: 3. CDR1 is SGHRS and CDR2 is YFSETQ in the germline V gene. The CDR3 region is CASSSGLAGGDTQYF. CDR3 bases: TGCGCCAGCAGCTCCGGACTAGCGGGGGGCGATACGCAGTATTTT.

In nucleotides, the CDR3 is TGTGCCAGCAGCGCAGGACTGGAAGAGACCCAGTACTTC. Its protein is CASSAGLEETQYF. This rearrangement joins TRBV5-4 to TRBJ2-5; tentatively, D is TRBD2 (5 bases). CDR3 size: 13 residues. Germline lookup yields CDR1 SGHNT and CDR2 YYREEE (reference sequence). V gave up 4 bases and J gave up 3 bases, with 10 bases separating them.

This sequence joins TRBV21-1 and TRBJ2-3; the table's D call, TRBD1, has no DNA check behind it. TRBV21-1 is a known pseudogene. This CDR3 spans 13 amino acids. As DNA, the CDR3 is TGTGCCAGCAGCAAGTTCAGAAAAGATACGCAGTATTTT. It codes for CASSKFRKDTQYF.

The rearrangement uses TRBV6-5 and TRBJ2-2; no reliable D call. V lost 7 bases, J lost 4 bases, and 7 bases lay in between. The V gene's germline CDR1 is MNHEY and CDR2 SVGAGI. The CDR3 runs to 12 residues. The CDR3 sequence is CASNQVTGELFF. The DNA for the CDR3 is TGTGCCAGCAATCAGGTCACCGGGGAGCTGTTTTTT.

This clone was recorded once. The chain joins TRBV7-2 to TRBJ2-1; D not certain. Per germline, CDR1 SGHTA and CDR2 FQGNSA. Trimming cost V 2 bases and J 3 bases, with 14 bases left between them. There are 16 residues in the CDR3. The CDR3 reads CASSLFGRFIYNEQFF. The CDR3, as DNA: TGTGCCAGCAGCTTATTTGGCAGGTTTATCTACAATGAGCAGTTCTTC.

This clone was seen a single time. The chain links TRBV15 to TRBJ2-3; D remains ambiguous. V dropped 0 bases and J dropped 6 bases, with 13 bases sitting between them. CDR1 and CDR2 (germline): LNHNV, YYDKDF (reference sequence). The CDR3 extends over 15 amino acids. This CDR3 reads CATSRDLTWADTQYF. As DNA, the CDR3 is TGTGCCACCAGCAGAGATCTTACGTGGGCGGATACGCAGTATTTT.

CDR3 in DNA: TGCGCCAGCAGCCAAGAGAGCCACGAGACCCAGTACTTC. Residues: CASSQESHETQYF. The chain has TRBV4-3 and TRBJ2-5; D not resolved. V was cut by 0 bases and J by 5 bases, with 7 bases left in between. Germline V gene lookup returns CDR1 LGHNA and CDR2 YSLEER. The CDR3 spans 13 residues.

The gene calls are TRBV19 and TRBJ2-2; 7 nucleotides line up with TRBD2. CDR1 and CDR2 from the germline V gene are LNHDA and SQIVND (reference sequence). The CDR3 is made up of 18 amino acids. Losses at the gene ends were 7 bases for V and 5 bases for J; bases not matched to a gene: 19. In DNA form, the CDR3 reads TGTGCCAGTATCCCCCGGACCCCTAAGCGGGGTGAGACCGGGGAGCTGTTTTTT. Translating gives CASIPRTPKRGETGELFF.

The V call is TRBV7-9, the J call TRBJ1-3; 8 nucleotides align to TRBD1. Per the germline V gene, CDR1 is SEHNR and CDR2 is FQNEAQ (reference sequence). The CDR3 contains 16 residues. Losses at the gene ends were 5 bases for V and 1 base for J; bases not matched to a gene: 7. The CDR3 protein is CASSAARQGSGNTIYF. For the CDR3, the DNA is TGTGCCAGCAGCGCCGCCCGACAGGGGTCTGGAAACACCATATATTTT.

The chain is built from TRBV2 and TRBJ1-4, with TRBD1 matching 7 bases. Germline-derived CDR1 and CDR2 are SNHLY and FYNNEI. V lost 7 bases and J lost 8; bases outside the gene matches: 10. CDR3 length equals 14 residues. The CDR3 spells CASKQGRGREKLFF. CDR3 DNA: TGTGCCAGCAAACAGGGCAGGGGGAGGGAAAAACTGTTTTTT.

The J gene is TRBJ1-2, the V gene TRBV7-2; 9 bases fit TRBD1. Germline assignment: CDR1 SGHTA and CDR2 FQGNSA. The CDR3 has 15 amino acids. V was clipped by 5 bases and J by 8 bases; unmatched bases: 12. The CDR3 DNA is TGTGCCAGCAGCCTAACCGGGACAGGGAGGGGAGGCTACACCTTC. Protein sequence: CASSLTGTGRGGYTF.

The gene calls are TRBV3-1 (or the pseudogene TRBV3-2) and TRBJ2-6; D is undetermined. From germline, CDR1 is LGHDT and CDR2 YNNKEL (reference sequence). The CDR3 is 18 residues long. V dropped 2 bases and J dropped 0 bases, with 14 bases sitting between them. The CDR3 DNA is TGTGCCAGCAGCCAAATCAGGCAGTTAACCTCTGGGGCCAACGTCCTGACTTTC. Translating gives CASSQIRQLTSGANVLTF.

V usage is TRBV5-4 and J usage is TRBJ2-5; D not resolved. The CDR3 extends over 15 amino acids. Germline CDR1 and CDR2: SGHNT and YYREEE (reference sequence). The ends were cut back, 4 bases at V and 1 base at J, with 14 bases in the middle. The CDR3 sequence: CASSTRGGIQETQYF. The DNA for the CDR3 is TGTGCCAGCAGCACCCGAGGTGGCATCCAAGAGACCCAGTACTTC.

The rearrangement links TRBV5-4 to TRBJ1-1; 7 bases are shared with TRBD1. CDR1 and CDR2 (germline): SGHNT, YYREEE (reference sequence). This CDR3 has 14 amino acids. V trimming: 5 bases; J trimming: 2 bases; junction bases outside the gene matches: 6. The CDR3 here is CASRRQGQNTEAFF. As DNA, the CDR3 is TGTGCCAGCAGACGACAGGGACAAAACACTGAAGCTTTCTTT.

DNA for the CDR3: TGCGCCAGCAGCCACGTCCCCGGGGAGGGGACTGAAGCTTTCTTT. It translates to CASSHVPGEGTEAFF. The chain employs TRBV5-1 and TRBJ1-1, with D perhaps matching TRBD1 (5 bases). V was trimmed by 4 bases and J by 5 bases, leaving 18 bases between them. The CDR3 has 15 amino acids. CDR1 and CDR2 from the germline V gene are SGHRS and YFSETQ.

V and J are TRBV3-1 (or the pseudogene TRBV3-2) and TRBJ2-5; 9 bases match TRBD1. This CDR3 region has 16 residues. V lost 3 bases, J lost 3 bases, and 8 bases stayed unmatched. Looked up from germline, CDR1 is LGHDT and CDR2 is YNNKEL (reference sequence). CDR3 bases: TGTGCCAGCAGCCAGGGATCTCGGGACAGGGAAGAGACCCAGTACTTC. This sequence encodes CASSQGSRDREETQYF.

This rearrangement joins TRBV11-1 to TRBJ2-7, with 7 positions matching TRBD1. The J segment lost 4 bases and the V segment lost 9 bases, leaving 12 bases of the junction unmatched. The CDR3 contains 14 residues. Per the germline V gene, CDR1 is SGHAT and CDR2 is FQDESV (reference sequence). This chain's CDR3 is CASPKGDRGYEQYF. CDR3 DNA: TGTGCCAGTCCGAAGGGGGACAGAGGATACGAGCAGTACTTC.

V gene TRBV6-6 combines with J gene TRBJ1-2; D is perhaps TRBD1 (5 bases). The germline CDR1 and CDR2 sequences are MNHNY and SVGAGI (reference sequence). V was pared by 5 bases and J by 1 base, with 23 bases between. This CDR3 comprises 18 residues. The CDR3 coding sequence is TGTGCCAGCAGTCCAGGTACAGGAGCAGGAAAGGTTAACTATGGCTACACCTTC. Translated, it gives CASSPGTGAGKVNYGYTF.

This chain links TRBV27 with TRBJ2-5, with 7 bases identical to TRBD2. Per germline, CDR1 MNHEY and CDR2 SMNVEV (reference sequence). This CDR3 is 13 amino acids long. V gave up 4 bases and J gave up 3 bases; unmatched junction bases: 2. In nucleotides, the CDR3 is TGTGCCAGCAGTTCCCTAGCGGAAGAGACCCAGTACTTC. Its translation: CASSSLAEETQYF.

This chain links TRBV6-1 with TRBJ2-3, with 9 bases matching TRBD2. This CDR3 has 16 residues. The V segment lost 2 bases and the J segment 6 bases; nucleotides outside the gene matches: 9. Per the germline V gene, CDR1 is MNHNS and CDR2 is SASEGT. CDR3 amino acids: CASSELGTSTGDTQYF. The CDR3 coding sequence is TGTGCCAGCAGTGAACTGGGGACTAGCACGGGGGATACGCAGTATTTT.

J is TRBJ1-6 and V is TRBV2; the D gene is possibly TRBD1 (5 bases). Trimming took 7 bases from V and 7 from J, leaving 14 bases between them. The CDR3 is made up of 14 amino acids. Germline assignment: CDR1 SNHLY and CDR2 FYNNEI. CDR3 sequence reads: CASKRGLGNSPLHF. In DNA form, the CDR3 reads TGTGCCAGCAAACGGGGGTTAGGCAATTCACCCCTCCACTTT.

The chain couples TRBV7-9 to TRBJ1-1, with a possible D match to TRBD1 (6 bases). V was cut by 6 bases and J by 3 bases, with 17 bases left in between. The CDR3 is made up of 15 amino acids. The V gene's germline CDR1 is SEHNR and CDR2 FQNEAQ (reference sequence). The CDR3 coding sequence is TGTGCCAGCAGTTCCAGGGGAGCCGCGGACACTGAAGCTTTCTTT. Translating gives CASSSRGAADTEAFF.

This clone was seen just once. The chain recombines TRBV24-1 with TRBJ2-2; perhaps TRBD2 as D (6 bases). Germline loops: CDR1 KGHDR, CDR2 SFDVKD. CDR3 length equals 16 residues. Between the trimmed V and J ends, which lost 1 base and 5 bases, there was a span of 13 bases. The DNA of the CDR3 is TGTGCCACCAGTGATTTCCCAGGGCGGGATACCGGGGAGCTGTTTTTT. Translation gives CATSDFPGRDTGELFF.

The chain is built from TRBV19 and TRBJ1-1, with D tentatively TRBD1 (6 bases). The length of the CDR3 is 16 residues. Trimming cost V 6 bases and J 2 bases, with 19 bases left between them. Germline CDR1 and CDR2: LNHDA and SQIVND (reference sequence). The DNA for the CDR3 is TGTGCCAGTAGCGCTAATCGACAGGCTTTAAACACTGAAGCTTTCTTT. Its protein product is CASSANRQALNTEAFF.

This clone showed up just once. The rearrangement uses TRBV4-2 and TRBJ2-1; no reliable D call. The V end was cut by 1 base, the J end by 5 bases, with 15 bases between. This CDR3 contains 16 residues. Germline CDR1 and CDR2: LGHNA and YNFKEQ. CDR3 sequence reads: CASSQGGTNPHNEQFF. Here the CDR3 DNA reads TGTGCCAGCAGCCAAGGAGGTACAAACCCTCACAATGAGCAGTTCTTC.

This chain connects TRBV27 to TRBJ2-3; a weak D match, TRBD2 (6 bases). The CDR3 spans 17 residues. Germline V gene lookup returns CDR1 MNHEY and CDR2 SMNVEV (reference sequence). V was cut by 2 bases and J by 0 bases, with 15 bases left in between. The CDR3 DNA is TGTGCCAGCAGTTTACTGGCGGGGTCGACTAGCACAGATACGCAGTATTTT. It is translated as CASSLLAGSTSTDTQYF.

The chain joins TRBV25-1 to TRBJ1-1; no firm D call. V was trimmed by 10 bases and J by 4 bases, leaving 13 bases between them. The CDR3 is 12 residues long. Looked up from germline, CDR1 is MGHDK and CDR2 is SYGVNS. CDR3 sequence reads: CATYGRATEAFF. As DNA, the CDR3 is TGTGCCACCTACGGGCGGGCCACTGAAGCTTTCTTT.

V gene TRBV4-3 combines with J gene TRBJ1-2; TRBD1 matches at 8 bases. There are 14 residues in the CDR3. CDR1 and CDR2 (germline): LGHNA, YSLEER. V shed 1 base and J 7 bases; nucleotides not matched to a gene: 5. The CDR3 DNA reads TGCGCCAGCAGCCAAGGGCAGGGGGCAGGTGGCTACACCTTC. Amino acids: CASSQGQGAGGYTF.

This clone was observed a single time. V is TRBV7-8 and J is TRBJ2-6; TRBD1 matches at 11 bases. After removal of 0 bases from V and 0 bases from J, the junction contained 7 bases not matched to a gene. This CDR3 contains 20 residues. Germline CDR1 SGHVS, CDR2 FQNEAQ. CDR3 in DNA: TGTGCCAGCAGCTTAGCCGGGACAGGGGGGGCAGACTCTGGGGCCAACGTCCTGACTTTC. It translates to CASSLAGTGGADSGANVLTF.